This T cell receptor beta chain was obtained from a study of brain metastases from non-small cell lung cancer. CDR3 size: 14 residues. Germline V gives CDR1 SGDLS, CDR2 YYNGEE. Trimming pared 0 bases from V and 0 bases from J, leaving 4 bases between. Assay used: immunoSEQ multiplex PCR; TCRdb lists only in-frame clones, some missing. The sample holds 900 to 1,300 clones, about 90% seen once. The clonotype originates from a donor aged 40 or over with non-small cell lung cancer. The sequenced sample was tumor-adjacent normal tissue. The chain joins TRBV9 to TRBJ1-3; D not certain. The CDR3 DNA sequence: TGTGCCAGCAGCGTAGCCACCTCTGGAAACACCATATATTTT. This codes for CASSVATSGNTIYF.